This T cell receptor beta chain was recovered during a study of PD-L1 blockade in urothelial cancer. As for the study in general: Male patients with bladder-origin urothelial cancer numbered about nine tenths of the roughly 29. From 0 to 3 prior chemotherapy regimens had been given to the patients. At 3 weeks after treatment start (second dose) and again at 6 weeks, blood was analyzed.

In the case of this clone: What it binds is unknown.

Study conclusions and caveats: Tumor-associated TCR clones expanded more in blood at 3 weeks in patients with durable benefit.

The CDR3 contains 14 residues. Germline CDR1 MDHEN, CDR2 SYDVKM. The V and J ends lost 4 bases and 1 base respectively, with 10 bases between them. Indicated time point: pretreatment peripheral blood. Profiling relied on immunoSEQ multiplex PCR, and the TCRdb table lists in-frame clones only, not all of them. The sample has around 130,000 clones, approximately 88% seen once. Sequenced material: PBMCs, taken around atezolizumab (anti-PD-L1) treatment. The receptor's source is a man in his fifties with urothelial cancer. J is TRBJ1-1 and V is TRBV28; the D is unclear. The CDR3 DNA reads as TGTGCCAGCAGTTCCCCCGGTTCGAACACTGAAGCTTTCTTT. It encodes CASSSPGSNTEAFF.